A selection of T cell receptor beta chains follows, all from one sample in a study of OX40 agonist ivuxolimab in advanced cancers. Sequenced by immunoSEQ multiplex PCR; TCRdb stores in-frame clones only, minus some. This table has roughly 11,000 clones, about 76% appearing once. The material sequenced was CD4+ or CD8+ T cells sorted from blood, taken in a trial of the OX40 agonist ivuxolimab. Source of these receptors: an adult with an advanced solid tumor such as melanoma, head and neck, liver or kidney cancer. The CDR3 runs from the conserved cysteine through the conserved F or W. A D gene is named only where the DNA matches it firmly. Rows may omit the clone size; those that give it use once, few, many or a size class.

size: .; V: TRBV27; D: .; J: TRBJ2-1; length: 19; DNA: TGTGCCAGCACGTACAGGCCGGGACACCTGAAAACATCTTACAATGAGCAGTTCTTC; CDR3: CASTYRPGHLKTSYNEQFF
size: .; V: TRBV7-2; D: .; J: TRBJ1-5; length: 14; DNA: TGTGCCAGCAGCCTGAGCCTTAAAGGTCAGCCCCAGCATTTT; CDR3: CASSLSLKGQPQHF
size: once; V: TRBV28; D: TRBD2; J: TRBJ2-3; length: 16; DNA: TGTGCCAGCAGTAGAGAGCGGGAGGGCCTCACAGATACGCAGTATTTT; CDR3: CASSREREGLTDTQYF
size: once; V: TRBV27; D: TRBD2; J: TRBJ2-1; length: 14; DNA: TGTGCCAGCCGGACTAGCGGGAGGTTTAATGAGCAGTTCTTC; CDR3: CASRTSGRFNEQFF
size: .; V: TRBV7-6; D: TRBD1; J: TRBJ1-2; length: 14; DNA: TGTGCCAGCAGCTTAGAGTCTACAGGGGATGGCTACACCTTC; CDR3: CASSLESTGDGYTF
size: .; V: TRBV4-3; D: TRBD1; J: TRBJ1-4; length: 17; DNA: TGCGCCAGCAGCCAAGGGACAGGGGGGTTATCTAATGAAAAACTGTTTTTT; CDR3: CASSQGTGGLSNEKLFF
size: .; V: TRBV6-1; D: .; J: TRBJ2-7; length: 13; DNA: TGTGCCAGCAGTGACGACAGCTCCTACGAGCAGTACTTC; CDR3: CASSDDSSYEQYF
size: .; V: TRBV9; D: TRBD2; J: TRBJ2-2; length: 15; DNA: TGTGCCAGCAGCGTAATTGCGGGAGAGGCCGGGGAGCTGTTTTTT; CDR3: CASSVIAGEAGELFF
size: .; V: TRBV7-2; D: TRBD2; J: TRBJ2-7; length: 16; DNA: TGTGCCAGCAGCTTAAGTATATTAGCGGGATCTTACGAGCAGTACTTC; CDR3: CASSLSILAGSYEQYF
size: .; V: TRBV14; D: .; J: TRBJ2-1; length: 12; DNA: TGTGCCAGCAGCCAAGAAGGGTATGAGCAGTTCTTC; CDR3: CASSQEGYEQFF
size: .; V: TRBV5-1; D: .; J: TRBJ2-7; length: 15; DNA: TGCGCCAGCAGCCTGGGCCATAAAGCCTCCTACGAGCAGTACTTC; CDR3: CASSLGHKASYEQYF
size: .; V: TRBV6-5; D: .; J: TRBJ2-2; length: 12; DNA: TGTGCCATCGGGGGGAACACCGGGGAGCTGTTTTTT; CDR3: CAIGGNTGELFF
size: .; V: TRBV6-4; D: .; J: TRBJ2-1; length: 15; DNA: TGTGCCAGCAGACCAGAACCGGGACCCTCCGGTGAGCAGTTCTTC; CDR3: CASRPEPGPSGEQFF
size: .; V: TRBV13; D: .; J: TRBJ1-1; length: 14; DNA: TGTGCCAGCAGCTTAGATCCGGGGACCACTGAAGCTTTCTTT; CDR3: CASSLDPGTTEAFF
size: .; V: TRBV5-1; D: .; J: TRBJ1-1; length: 14; DNA: TGCGCCAGCAGCCGGGGACCCATGAACACTGAAGCTTTCTTT; CDR3: CASSRGPMNTEAFF
size: .; V: TRBV28; D: .; J: TRBJ2-3; length: 16; DNA: TGTGCCAGCAGTTTAATCGAGCGGACCCTCACAGATACGCAGTATTTT; CDR3: CASSLIERTLTDTQYF
size: medium-sized; V: TRBV28; D: TRBD2; J: TRBJ2-7; length: 14; DNA: TGTGCCAGCAGTTATGGGACTAGCGGCTACGAGCAGTACTTC; CDR3: CASSYGTSGYEQYF
size: .; V: TRBV20-1; D: TRBD1; J: TRBJ1-5; length: 11; DNA: TGCAGTGCTAACAGGGGTCAGCCCCAGCATTTT; CDR3: CSANRGQPQHF
size: .; V: TRBV5-5; D: .; J: TRBJ2-5; length: 13; DNA: TGTGCCAGCAGCTTAGTCCTCAGAGAGACCCAGTACTTC; CDR3: CASSLVLRETQYF
size: .; V: TRBV27; D: .; J: TRBJ2-1; length: 15; DNA: TGTGCCAGCAGTTTAAAAGGGGGGTTTGGGAATGAGCAGTTCTTC; CDR3: CASSLKGGFGNEQFF
size: few; V: TRBV7-9; D: .; J: TRBJ2-4; length: 16; DNA: TGTGCCAGCAGCTTAGCGACCGGTGTAGCCAAAAACATTCAGTACTTC; CDR3: CASSLATGVAKNIQYF
size: .; V: TRBV6-5; D: .; J: TRBJ1-5; length: 15; DNA: TGTGCCAGCAGTTTGATAGCTTATGACAATCAGCCCCAGCATTTT; CDR3: CASSLIAYDNQPQHF
size: .; V: TRBV20-1; D: TRBD2; J: TRBJ2-1; length: 11; DNA: TGCAGTGTGGCTAGCGGGATTGAGCAGTTCTTC; CDR3: CSVASGIEQFF
size: .; V: TRBV19; D: .; J: TRBJ2-3; length: 14; DNA: TGTGCCAGTAGTATAGGAGCGGGCACAGATACGCAGTATTTT; CDR3: CASSIGAGTDTQYF
size: few; V: TRBV25-1; D: .; J: TRBJ2-5; length: 15; DNA: TGTGCCAGCAGTGCTTTGGACACGTTACAAGAGACCCAGTACTTC; CDR3: CASSALDTLQETQYF
size: .; V: TRBV7-3; D: .; J: TRBJ2-1; length: 12; DNA: TGTGCCAGCAGCTACCTGGGGGATGAGCAGTTCTTC; CDR3: CASSYLGDEQFF
size: few; V: TRBV10-3; D: TRBD2; J: TRBJ2-2; length: 16; DNA: TGTGCCATCAGCGTACTAGCGGGAGAGCACACCGGGGAGCTGTTTTTT; CDR3: CAISVLAGEHTGELFF
size: once; V: TRBV9; D: .; J: TRBJ2-1; length: 15; DNA: TGTGCCAGCAGCGTAGGGAGTCTAGCGTACAATGAGCAGTTCTTC; CDR3: CASSVGSLAYNEQFF
size: .; V: TRBV7-9; D: TRBD1; J: TRBJ2-1; length: 16; DNA: TGTGCCAGCAGCGCCCCCACCGGGACAGGGGGCAATGAGCAGTTCTTC; CDR3: CASSAPTGTGGNEQFF
size: .; V: TRBV19; D: .; J: TRBJ1-2; length: 13; DNA: TGTGCCAGTAGTATTGGGTTATGGGAGGGCTACACCTTC; CDR3: CASSIGLWEGYTF
size: .; V: TRBV6-5; D: .; J: TRBJ1-1; length: 13; DNA: TGTGCCAGCCCCCTCGGACTGGACACTGAAGCTTTCTTT; CDR3: CASPLGLDTEAFF
size: medium-sized; V: TRBV27; D: TRBD1; J: TRBJ2-4; length: 13; DNA: TGTGCCAGCAGCCGTGGACAGGGAAACATTCAGTACTTC; CDR3: CASSRGQGNIQYF
size: .; V: TRBV6-1; D: TRBD1; J: TRBJ1-2; length: 15; DNA: TGTGCCGGCGCCCCTATGGGACAGGATATTCATGGCTACACCTTC; CDR3: CAGAPMGQDIHGYTF
size: .; V: TRBV28; D: .; J: TRBJ2-2; length: 16; DNA: TGTGCCAGCAGTTCTTTCGGGGCTAGCCGCGCCGGGGAGCTGTTTTTT; CDR3: CASSSFGASRAGELFF
size: .; V: TRBV27; D: .; J: TRBJ1-1; length: 14; DNA: TGTGCCAGCAGTTTATATCGGGGGGACACTGAAGCTTTCTTT; CDR3: CASSLYRGDTEAFF